The 7 T cell receptor beta chains below were found in one sample sequenced in a study of PD-1 blockade in classical Hodgkin lymphoma (dated by TCRdb to about 2020). According to the study, the label for this sample's time point signals: cycle 1 day 1 (C1D1), immediately before nivolumab initiation. Every trial patient had relapsed following autologous stem cell transplantation, and prior brentuximab vedotin exposure was what differed among cohorts A, B and C. Receptor libraries were prepared by the immunoSEQ multiplex PCR assay. Entries here come from immuneACCESS through TCRdb and include only in-frame sequences with V and J called. Some clones fail to appear in such tables; in the studies checked, an unresolved V gene covers under half of the shortfall, and the cause of the remainder is unknown. Across this sample there are tens of thousands of clones, with 85% to 90% seen only once. The ten largest clones add up to approximately 16% of the sample.

The sequencing used peripheral blood mononuclear cells (PBMCs), collected at baseline. The receptors were sampled from a human donor with classical Hodgkin lymphoma.

V usage is TRBV4-1 and J usage is TRBJ1-5, with a weak D call TRBD1 (5 bases). V lost 1 base, J lost 4 bases, and 11 bases lay in between. CDR1 is MGHRA and CDR2 is YSYEKL in the germline V gene. This CDR3 spans 15 amino acids. CDR3: CASSQASGGNQPQHF. CDR3 coding DNA: TGCGCCAGCAGCCAAGCGAGTGGGGGGAATCAGCCCCAGCATTTT.

The chain uses TRBV25-1 and TRBJ1-6; D possibly corresponds to TRBD1 (5 bases). Trimming cost V 4 bases and J 5 bases, with 9 bases left between them. The germline V gene encodes CDR1 MGHDK and CDR2 SYGVNS. The CDR3 has 14 amino acids. CDR3 in DNA: TGTGCCAGCAGTGTGCGCAGGGATAATTCACCCCTCCACTTT. Translating gives CASSVRRDNSPLHF. The full variable domain, with the rest looked up from reference TRBV25-1 and TRBJ1-6, is EADIYQTPRYLVIGTGKKITLECSQTMGHDKMYWYQQDPGMELHLIHYSYGVNSTEKGDLSSESTVSRIRTEHFPLTLESARPSHTSQYLCASSVRRDNSPLHFGNGTRLTVT.

The CDR3 sequence is CASSFAHNTDTQYF. The CDR3 region has the DNA TGTGCCAGCAGTTTCGCGCATAACACAGATACGCAGTATTTT. The gene calls are TRBV28 and TRBJ2-3; D remains ambiguous. Germline-derived CDR1 and CDR2 are MDHEN and SYDVKM. Trimming cost V 3 bases and J 2 bases, with 9 bases left between them. This CDR3 is 14 amino acids long.

The genes are TRBV5-1 and TRBJ1-2; D remains unclear. Germline V lookup: CDR1 SGHRS, CDR2 YFSETQ. Trimming shortened V by 0 bases and J by 0 bases, and 6 bases separated the two germline ends. The CDR3 has 14 residues. CDR3 bases: TGCGCCAGCAGCTTGGCAGGTTCTAACTATGGCTACACCTTC. Translation: CASSLAGSNYGYTF.

This clone was detected a few times. CDR3 in DNA: TGTGCCAGCACCGCCTTAGGGCAGAGGAACACTGAAGCTTTCTTT. This translates into CASTALGQRNTEAFF. The rearrangement uses TRBV5-6 and TRBJ1-1, with no clear D. CDR3 length: 15 amino acids. The germline V gene has CDR1 SGHDT and CDR2 YYEEEE. V was clipped by 6 bases and J by 1 base, with 16 bases between them. The full variable domain, with the rest looked up from reference TRBV5-6 and TRBJ1-1, is DAGVTQSPTHLIKTRGQQVTLRCSPKSGHDTVSWYQQALGQGPQFIFQYYEEEERQRGNFPDRFSGHQFPNYSSELNVNALLLGDSALYLCASTALGQRNTEAFFGQGTRLTVV.

This chain uses TRBV6-1 with TRBJ2-2; 7 bases fit TRBD2. CDR3 length: 15 amino acids. The trim removed 6 bases at V and 1 base at J, leaving 5 bases unmatched. The germline CDR1 and CDR2 sequences are MNHNS and SASEGT. CDR3 bases: TGTGCCAGCAGAAGAGCGGGGAGGAACACCGGGGAGCTGTTTTTT. Protein sequence: CASRRAGRNTGELFF.

The rearrangement joins TRBV6-6 to TRBJ2-7, with D uncertain. Germline CDR1 and CDR2: MNHNY and SVGAGI (reference sequence). This CDR3 is 14 amino acids long. Trimming shortened V by 6 bases and J by 1 base, and 13 bases separated the two germline ends. The CDR3 region is CASSSITDSYEQYF. The CDR3, as DNA: TGTGCCAGCAGCTCAATAACAGATTCCTACGAGCAGTACTTC.